The T cell receptor beta chain described here comes from a study of T-cell reconstitution after alpha-beta-depleted transplantation in children. Unique molecular identifiers tagged the TCRbeta library. TCRdb reanalysed the PCR reads using MiXCR and keeps one entry per CDR3 protein. The table includes under 250,000 distinct CDR3 sequences, approximately 7% detected once. CDR1 SNHLY and CDR2 FYNNEI come from the germline V gene. This CDR3 spans 14 amino acids. The V end was cut by 3 bases, the J end by 5 bases, with 11 bases between. The rearrangement links TRBV2 to TRBJ1-5; D may be TRBD1 (6 bases). The sample consisted of PBMCs, taken before TCRalphabeta/CD19-depleted stem cell transplant. The receptor was derived from a boy aged 2 to 10 with acute lymphoblastic leukemia, due to receive a stem cell transplant. CDR3 sequence: CASSENREYQPQHF. For the CDR3, the DNA is TGTGCCAGCAGTGAGAACAGGGAGTATCAGCCCCAGCATTTT.